The rows below give T cell receptor beta chains drawn from one sample of a study of Ad26.COV2.S vaccination and SARS-CoV-2 variants. Here immunoSEQ multiplex PCR was the method, and the copy in TCRdb shows in-frame clones only, minus some. This table holds a few hundred thousand clones, around 87% found once. Sequencing was performed on peripheral blood, taken in a trial of Ad26.COV2.S vaccine versus placebo. All receptors derive from a person aged 18-65 years who received the Ad26.COV2.S COVID-19 vaccine or a placebo. Both conserved end residues are part of each CDR3. Each record gives: D gene, CDR3 length, V gene, clone size, J gene, CDR3 DNA, CDR3 protein. The D gene is left open where the match is weak. Only part of the rows carry a size: once, few, many, or a class if the clone is expanded.

>.|14|TRBV6-5|.|TRBJ1-6
TGTGCCAGCCTCCTCCGGGACATCTATTCACCCCTCCACTTT
CASLLRDIYSPLHF
>TRBD1|16|TRBV20-1|.|TRBJ2-6
TGCAGTGCTAGTGTCGCAGGGGGCTATGGGGCCAACGTCCTGACTTTC
CSASVAGGYGANVLTF
>TRBD2|15|TRBV18|.|TRBJ2-2
TGTGCCAGCTCAGCAGCGGGGGGAGACACCGGGGAGCTGTTTTTT
CASSAAGGDTGELFF
>TRBD2|15|TRBV30|.|TRBJ2-3
TGTGCCTGGAGGGCCGATGGCGGGGGGGTCGGAACGCAGTATTTT
CAWRADGGGVGTQYF
>TRBD1|14|TRBV7-2|once|TRBJ1-1
TGTGCCAGCAGCTTAAGGGACAGGTGGGCTGAAGCTTTCTTT
CASSLRDRWAEAFF
>TRBD1|13|TRBV6-5|.|TRBJ2-7
TGTGCCAGCAGGGGGACAGGGCTGGGTGAGCAGTACTTC
CASRGTGLGEQYF
>.|15|TRBV7-6|.|TRBJ2-2
TGTGCCAGCAGCTTATTGCCAGATAACACCGGGGAGCTGTTTTTT
CASSLLPDNTGELFF
>.|12|TRBV6-5|.|TRBJ2-1
TGTGCCAGCAAAACACAGCCTAATGAGCAGTTCTTC
CASKTQPNEQFF
>.|14|TRBV4-3|.|TRBJ1-1
TGCGCCAGCAGCCAAGACCAGGTGAACACTGAAGCTTTCTTT
CASSQDQVNTEAFF
>.|13|TRBV20-1|.|TRBJ1-5
TGCAGTGCTAGTCGGGGGGGGAATCAGCCCCAGCATTTT
CSASRGGNQPQHF
>.|12|TRBV2|.|TRBJ1-6
TGTGCCAGCAGGGCCTCGATTTCACCCCTCCACTTT
CASRASISPLHF
>.|12|TRBV2|.|TRBJ2-3
TGTGCCAGCAGTGAAGGGGGAGATACGCAGTATTTT
CASSEGGDTQYF
>.|13|TRBV6-2/TRBV6-3|once|TRBJ2-7
TGTGCCAGCAGTTACTCGGTGGGTTACGAGCAGTACTTC
CASSYSVGYEQYF
>TRBD1|14|TRBV13|once|TRBJ2-3
TGTGCCAGCAGCTTAGGGGGGACAGCAGATACGCAGTATTTT
CASSLGGTADTQYF
>.|17|TRBV5-1|.|TRBJ1-1
TGCGCCAGCAGCTTGTCAGGTTTGCACGACAGGTCCTTTGAAGCTTTCTTT
CASSLSGLHDRSFEAFF
>.|13|TRBV4-3|.|TRBJ2-7
TGCGCCAGCAGCCAAGACAGGTTCTACGAGCAGTACTTC
CASSQDRFYEQYF
>.|13|TRBV12-3/TRBV12-4|.|TRBJ1-1
TGTGCCAGCAGGACGATGGGGAACACTGAAGCTTTCTTT
CASRTMGNTEAFF
>TRBD1|16|TRBV27|.|TRBJ1-2
TGTGCCAGCAGTTTCCGACAGGGATATCAAGGGTATGGCTACACCTTC
CASSFRQGYQGYGYTF
>TRBD2|17|TRBV15|.|TRBJ2-1
TGTGCCACCAGCAGAGATCAGGGGACTAGCGGGGACAATGAGCAGTTCTTC
CATSRDQGTSGDNEQFF
>TRBD1|14|TRBV16|.|TRBJ1-4
TGTGCCAGCAGCCAAGGACAGGGTGCTGGAAAACTGTTTTTT
CASSQGQGAGKLFF
>.|17|TRBV4-3|few|TRBJ1-5
TGCGCCAGCAGCCAAGACCCCTGGACGGGGGAAGAGCAGCCCCAGCATTTT
CASSQDPWTGEEQPQHF
>.|15|TRBV18|.|TRBJ2-3
TGTGCCAGCTCACCCAGGGTAGTAGGCACAGATACGCAGTATTTT
CASSPRVVGTDTQYF
>.|13|TRBV29-1|few|TRBJ1-5
TGCAGCGTTGGTACGAGCGGCAATCAGCCCCAGCATTTT
CSVGTSGNQPQHF
>TRBD2|15|TRBV11-1|few|TRBJ2-2
TGTGCCAGCAGCTTATCCGGGGGGAGCACCGGGGAGCTGTTTTTT
CASSLSGGSTGELFF
>.|13|TRBV7-9|.|TRBJ2-7
TGTGCCAGCAGCGCGACTCCCGGGATTGAGCAGTACTTC
CASSATPGIEQYF
>TRBD1|14|TRBV25-1|.|TRBJ2-1
TGTGCCAGCAGTTTACAGGGGTCCTTCAATGAGCAGTTCTTC
CASSLQGSFNEQFF
>.|17|TRBV6-2/TRBV6-3|.|TRBJ1-1
TGTGCCAGCAGTTACGGGGAAGTAGGCCGACCGAACACTGAAGCTTTCTTT
CASSYGEVGRPNTEAFF
>.|19|TRBV6-7|.|TRBJ1-4
TGTGCCAGCAGCCCTGGACAGCCGGTGAGGGGATATGAAGTTGAAAAACTGTTTTTT
CASSPGQPVRGYEVEKLFF
>.|14|TRBV28|.|TRBJ1-2
TGTGCCAGCAGTTTCGTGCAGACTAACTATGGCTACACCTTC
CASSFVQTNYGYTF
>TRBD1|16|TRBV7-2|few|TRBJ2-7
TGTGCCAGCAGCTTACGAGGACAGGGGGCCTCCTACGAGCAGTACTTC
CASSLRGQGASYEQYF
>TRBD1|14|TRBV6-7|.|TRBJ1-5
TGTGCCAGGAGGCCCCAGACAGGGCCGCAGCCCCAGCATTTT
CARRPQTGPQPQHF
>.|13|TRBV9|.|TRBJ2-3
TGTGCCAGCAGCCCCCACGACGCAGATACGCAGTATTTT
CASSPHDADTQYF
>TRBD1|15|TRBV19|.|TRBJ2-1
TGTGCCAGTACCGCGGACAGGACGAACTACAATGAGCAGTTCTTC
CASTADRTNYNEQFF
>.|13|TRBV28|.|TRBJ1-5
TGTGCCAGCAGTTTGTTGAGCAATCAGCCCCAGCATTTT
CASSLLSNQPQHF
>.|15|TRBV15|.|TRBJ2-2
TGTGCCACCAGCAGAAACCTAGTGGGTGTCGGGGAGCTGTTTTTT
CATSRNLVGVGELFF
>.|12|TRBV7-9|.|TRBJ2-1
TGTGCCAGCAGCTACGGTTACAATGAGCAGTTCTTC
CASSYGYNEQFF
>.|16|TRBV7-6|.|TRBJ2-3
TGTGCCAGCAGCTTAGGCCAGAGCGGGAGCACAGATACGCAGTATTTT
CASSLGQSGSTDTQYF